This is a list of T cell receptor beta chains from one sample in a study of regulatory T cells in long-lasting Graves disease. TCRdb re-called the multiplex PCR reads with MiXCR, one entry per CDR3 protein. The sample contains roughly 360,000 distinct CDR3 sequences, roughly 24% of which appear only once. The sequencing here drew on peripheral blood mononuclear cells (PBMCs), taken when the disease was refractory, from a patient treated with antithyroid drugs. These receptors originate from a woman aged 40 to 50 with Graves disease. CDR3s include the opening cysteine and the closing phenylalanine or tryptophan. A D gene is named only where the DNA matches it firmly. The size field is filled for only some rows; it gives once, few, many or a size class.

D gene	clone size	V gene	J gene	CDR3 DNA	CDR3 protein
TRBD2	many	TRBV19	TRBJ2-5	TGTGCCAGTAGAGGACTAGCGGGAAGAGAGACCCAGTACTTC	CASRGLAGRETQYF
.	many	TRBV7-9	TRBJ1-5	TGTGCCAGCAGCTTAGTAGGAGACAATCAGCCCCAGCATTTT	CASSLVGDNQPQHF
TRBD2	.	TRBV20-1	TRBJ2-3	TGCAGTGCTAGGGGACTAGCCCCAGATACGCAGTATTTT	CSARGLAPDTQYF
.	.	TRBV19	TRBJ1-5	TGTGCCAGTAGTTCCCTGGGTCAGCCCCAGCATTTT	CASSSLGQPQHF
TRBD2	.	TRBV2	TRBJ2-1	TGTGCCAGCAGTGAAATCCCTAGCGGGGGGGACTACAATGAGCAGTTCTTC	CASSEIPSGGDYNEQFF
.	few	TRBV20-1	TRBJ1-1	TGCAGTGCCCGATCCTCCGAGGGGGGCACTGAAGCTTTCTTT	CSARSSEGGTEAFF
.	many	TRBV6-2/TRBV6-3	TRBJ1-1	TGTGCCAGCAGGTCCGCGACGACCCAGGCTGAAGCTTTCTTT	CASRSATTQAEAFF
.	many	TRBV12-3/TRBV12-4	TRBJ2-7	TGTGCCAGCAGCAAACAGGGCGAGCAGTACTTC	CASSKQGEQYF
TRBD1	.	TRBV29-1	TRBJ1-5	TGCAGCGTTGGGGGGCAGGGGGCGCGATCGGGGAGCAATCAGCCCCAGCATTTT	CSVGGQGARSGSNQPQHF
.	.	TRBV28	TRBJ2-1	TGTGCCAGCAGCCCCTGGAACAATGAGCAGTTCTTC	CASSPWNNEQFF
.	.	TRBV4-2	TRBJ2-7	TGTGCCAGCAGCCCCCAGCCAGGAAACGAGCAGTACTTC	CASSPQPGNEQYF
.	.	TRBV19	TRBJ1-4	TGTGCCAGTAGTATAGGATCCGGTCGGGAAAAACTGTTTTTT	CASSIGSGREKLFF
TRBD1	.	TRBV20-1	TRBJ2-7	TGCAGTGCTAGAGACAAGCCGGTGATCTGGACAGGGGGAATCTACGAGCAGTACTTC	CSARDKPVIWTGGIYEQYF
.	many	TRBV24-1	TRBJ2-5	TGTGCCACCAGTGACCCAGGGTTAGAGACCCAGTACTTC	CATSDPGLETQYF
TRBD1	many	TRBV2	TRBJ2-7	TGTGCCAGCAGTGAACGGCGAGGGGGCGCCAGGAACGAGCAGTACTTC	CASSERRGGARNEQYF
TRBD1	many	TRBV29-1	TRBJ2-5	TGCAGCGTTGGGGGACAGGGGGCCGGAGAGACCCAGTACTTC	CSVGGQGAGETQYF
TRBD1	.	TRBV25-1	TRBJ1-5	TGTGCCAGCAGTGAATCAGGGGGCCATCAGCCCCAGCATTTT	CASSESGGHQPQHF
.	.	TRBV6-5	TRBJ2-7	TGTGCCAGCAGTTACTCGGATACTAGGTCCTACGAGCAGTACTTC	CASSYSDTRSYEQYF
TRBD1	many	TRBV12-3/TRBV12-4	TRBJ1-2	TGTGCCAGCAGTCAAAGTTGGGGACAGGGGAACTATGGCTACACCTTC	CASSQSWGQGNYGYTF
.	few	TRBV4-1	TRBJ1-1	TGCGCCAGCAGCCAATGGGTGAACACTGAAGCTTTCTTT	CASSQWVNTEAFF
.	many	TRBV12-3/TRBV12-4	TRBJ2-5	TGTGCCAGCAGTTTAGAGGGTCAGGTCCTGGAGACCCAGTACTTC	CASSLEGQVLETQYF
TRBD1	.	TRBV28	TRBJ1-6	TGTGCCAGCATTCTGGGCAGGGGGCAGGTCCGAGGTTCACCCCTCCACTTT	CASILGRGQVRGSPLHF
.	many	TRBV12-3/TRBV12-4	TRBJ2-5	TGTGCCAACAGTACCGACTTGGGGGGCTATCGAGAGACCCAGTACTTC	CANSTDLGGYRETQYF
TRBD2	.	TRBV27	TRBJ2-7	TGTGCCAGCAGCTCTCTGGGACTATACTCCTACGAGCAGTACTTC	CASSSLGLYSYEQYF
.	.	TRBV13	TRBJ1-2	TGTGCCAGCAGCTTAGTGGGGGGGGCTAACTATGGCTACACCTTC	CASSLVGGANYGYTF
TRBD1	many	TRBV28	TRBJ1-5	TGTGCCAGCAGACAGGGGCGCGCGTTTCAGCCCCAGCATTTT	CASRQGRAFQPQHF
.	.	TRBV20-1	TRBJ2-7	TGCAGTGCTCACGACAGGGAGAGGAGGGAGTACGAGCAGTACTTC	CSAHDRERREYEQYF
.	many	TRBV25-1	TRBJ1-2	TGTGCCAGCAGTGACCGGGCTCAGAGTAATGGCTACACCTTC	CASSDRAQSNGYTF
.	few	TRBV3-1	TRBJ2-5	TGTGCCAGCAGCCAAGTGTCGGCTCAGTACTTC	CASSQVSAQYF
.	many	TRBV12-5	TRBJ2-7	TGTGCTAGTGGTTTGCCTCCCAACAAGGCTTCCGACGAGCAGTACTTC	CASGLPPNKASDEQYF
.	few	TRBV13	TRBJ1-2	TGTGCCACCCAAAAGTCGGGCTATGGCTACACCTTC	CATQKSGYGYTF
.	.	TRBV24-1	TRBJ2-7	TGTGCCACCCGTGGTTTAGGGTACGAGCAGTACTTC	CATRGLGYEQYF
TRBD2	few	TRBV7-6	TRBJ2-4	TGTGCCAGCAGCGCCGGACTAGCGGAAAACATTCAGTACTTC	CASSAGLAENIQYF
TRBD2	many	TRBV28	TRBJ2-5	TGTGCCAGCAGTTTAGCGGCTAGCGGGAGAGAGACCCAGTACTTC	CASSLAASGRETQYF
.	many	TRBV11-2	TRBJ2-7	TGTGCCAGCAGACTTCACTACGAGCAGTACTTC	CASRLHYEQYF
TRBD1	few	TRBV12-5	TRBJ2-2	TGTGCTAGTGGTTTGGGTCGTGTGACAGGGAATCGGAACAACACCGGGGAGCTGTTTTTT	CASGLGRVTGNRNNTGELFF
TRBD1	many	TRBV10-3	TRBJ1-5	TGTGCCATCAGTGAGTCGGATAAGTACAGGGGCGACCAGCCCCAGCATTTT	CAISESDKYRGDQPQHF
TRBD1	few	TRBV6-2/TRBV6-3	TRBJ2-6	TGTGCCAGCAAAAACGACAGGGCTGGGGCCGACGTCCTGACTTTC	CASKNDRAGADVLTF
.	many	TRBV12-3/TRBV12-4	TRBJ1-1	TGTGCCAGCAGTTTGACGGGGGGGGTGAGCACTGAAGCTTTCTTT	CASSLTGGVSTEAFF
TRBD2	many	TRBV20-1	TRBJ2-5	TGCAGTGCAGACCCGACTAGCTTACAAGAGACCCAGTACTTC	CSADPTSLQETQYF
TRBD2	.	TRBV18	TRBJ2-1	TGTGCCAGCTCACCACGGCGGGAGGGCCCGAATGAGCAGTTCTTC	CASSPRREGPNEQFF
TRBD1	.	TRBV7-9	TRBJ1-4	TGTGCCAGCAGCCAACAGGGGATTAATGAAAAACTGTTTTTT	CASSQQGINEKLFF
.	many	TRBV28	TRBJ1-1	TGTGCCAGCAGGACCGAAAGGGACCCGAGGGTTAACACTGAAGCTTTCTTT	CASRTERDPRVNTEAFF
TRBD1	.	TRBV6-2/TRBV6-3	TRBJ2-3	TGTGCCAGCAGTTCGGGACAGACCCACACAGATACGCAGTATTTT	CASSSGQTHTDTQYF
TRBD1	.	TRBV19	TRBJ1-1	TGTGCCAGTGCCCCCGGGACAGGGTGGTTTGCTTTCTTT	CASAPGTGWFAFF
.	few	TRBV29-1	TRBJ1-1	TGCAGCGGGGGATTTACAGGTGACACTGAAGCTTTCTTT	CSGGFTGDTEAFF
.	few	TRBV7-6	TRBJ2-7	TGTGCCAGCAGCTTAGTCCAAGGGTTTGGTGGCTCCTACGAGCAGTACTTC	CASSLVQGFGGSYEQYF
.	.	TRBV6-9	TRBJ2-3	TGTGCCAGCAGTTATAAGGATACGCAGTATTTT	CASSYKDTQYF
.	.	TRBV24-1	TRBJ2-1	TGTGCCACCAGTGATTTGGTGGATGAGCAGTTCTTC	CATSDLVDEQFF
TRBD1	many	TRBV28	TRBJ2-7	TGTGCCAGCAGTTTTTTCCAAAGTATATACGAGACAGGGACCTTC	CASSFFQSIYETGTF
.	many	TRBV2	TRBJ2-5	TGTGCCAGCAGTGAAGCGGTTCCGACTCACGTATTCCAAGAGACCCAGTACTTC	CASSEAVPTHVFQETQYF
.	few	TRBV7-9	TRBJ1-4	TGTGCCAGCAGCTCGCGACAGGCAACTAATGAAAAACTGTTTTTT	CASSSRQATNEKLFF
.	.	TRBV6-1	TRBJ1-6	TGTGCCAGCGGTCAGACCGGGTCCTATAATTCACCCCTCCACTTT	CASGQTGSYNSPLHF
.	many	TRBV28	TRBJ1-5	TGTGCCAGCAGGTTCCTTACAGGTAATCAGCCCCAGCATTTT	CASRFLTGNQPQHF
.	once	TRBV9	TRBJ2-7	TGTGCCAGCAGCGCCCAGACGGGAGCCCCCTACGAGCAGTACTTC	CASSAQTGAPYEQYF
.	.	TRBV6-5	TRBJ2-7	TGTGCCAGCAGTTTAATCAGGGGGGTCTACGAGCAGTACTTC	CASSLIRGVYEQYF
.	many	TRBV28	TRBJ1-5	TGTGCCAGCAGTGTTGACATATTTAGCAATCAGCCCCAGCATTTT	CASSVDIFSNQPQHF
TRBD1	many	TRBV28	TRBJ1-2	TGTGCCAGTGAAGGGACAGCTTATGGCTACACCTTC	CASEGTAYGYTF
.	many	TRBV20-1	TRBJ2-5	TGCAGTGCTAAACGGTGGGGGAGTAGGAGAGAGACCCAGTACTTC	CSAKRWGSRRETQYF